One TCR beta chain is described in this entry. Its antigen is not known. V lost 3 bases and J lost 1, with 9 bases in between. Per the germline V gene, CDR1 is SGHTA and CDR2 is FQGNSA. The CDR3 has 14 amino acids. Assay: immunoSEQ multiplex PCR; the TCRdb copy retains only in-frame clones and omits some. The repertoire holds more than 50,000 clones, with roughly 76% as singletons. These data originate in a study of vaccination effects on CD4 cells after COVID-19. Notes on the study in general: Clones from infection and from vaccination both contracted markedly late after vaccination.

In the ViraFEST assay, antigen-specific CD4+ clonotypes were identified by expansion after peptide-pool stimulation. With approximately 10 days of culture completed, CD4+ T cells were isolated. All participants had two doses of either the BNT162b2 or mRNA-1273 vaccine. None of these healthy vaccinees had been infected with SARS-CoV-2 before vaccination. After approximately 2 million PBMC were placed in each well, they were cultured with roughly 11 IU/ml IL-2 and roughly 10 ug/ml peptides. This chain uses TRBV7-2 with TRBJ2-5; D is ambiguous. The sample consisted of CD4+ T cells from PBMCs cultured with HCoV-OC43 spike peptides, taken after COVID-19 vaccination. The subset is: HCoV-OC43 spike overlapping peptide pool stimulation. The origin of this receptor is a human donor who received a COVID-19 vaccine. CDR3 coding DNA: TGTGCCAGCAGCTTCAGGTCAGGCCAAGAGACCCAGTACTTC. The encoded protein is CASSFRSGQETQYF.